The 8 T cell receptor beta chains given below trace back to one sample, sequenced in a study of blood T cell repertoires in COVID-19. The method was immunoSEQ multiplex PCR; TCRdb's version includes in-frame clones alone and lacks a portion of them. Of approximately 210,000 clones listed, 85% to 90% were seen once; the top ten hold 4% to 5%. Sequencing was performed on peripheral blood. The receptors derive from a human donor in a cohort sampled during active COVID-19.

This clone has only one observation. V usage is TRBV6-5 and J usage is TRBJ1-1; 9 nucleotides match TRBD1. The germline gives CDR1 MNHEY, CDR2 SVGAGI. CDR3 length: 13 residues. The trim removed 6 bases at V and 7 bases at J, leaving 6 bases unmatched. CDR3 coding DNA: TGTGCCAGCAGAAAAACAGGGGGCAATGAAGCTTTCTTT. It is translated as CASRKTGGNEAFF.

The V gene is TRBV6-2 or TRBV6-3, the J gene TRBJ1-1, with TRBD1 as a possible D gene (6 bases). The germline V gene has CDR1 MNHEY and CDR2 SVGEGT. The CDR3 is made up of 15 amino acids. V gave up 2 bases and J gave up 6 bases, with 16 bases separating them. CDR3 DNA: TGTGCCAGCAGTTACCCGCAGGGGCGTCTCGCTGAAGCTTTCTTT. This gives the protein CASSYPQGRLAEAFF.

The V and J genes are TRBV7-2 and TRBJ1-6; D possibly corresponds to TRBD1 (5 bases). This CDR3 contains 15 residues. The germline gives CDR1 SGHTA, CDR2 FQGNSA. V was pared by 2 bases and J by 7 bases, with 12 bases between. The CDR3 is CASSLYLGVNSPLHF. The CDR3 DNA reads TGTGCCAGCAGCTTATATTTAGGGGTAAATTCACCCCTCCACTTT.

The chain has TRBV18 and TRBJ2-1, with TRBD2 matching 12 bases. J lost 7 bases, V lost 0 bases, and 7 bases had no gene match. This CDR3 spans 17 amino acids. Germline V CDR1 and CDR2: KGHSH, LQKENI. CDR3 sequence reads: CASSPPSRLAGANEQFF. As DNA, the CDR3 is TGTGCCAGCTCACCACCTAGTAGACTAGCGGGAGCAAATGAGCAGTTCTTC.

This chain links TRBV13 with TRBJ2-7, with a possible D match to TRBD1 (5 bases). The V gene's germline CDR1 is PRHDT and CDR2 FYEKMQ (reference sequence). Between the trimmed V and J ends, which lost 5 bases and 6 bases, there was a span of 11 bases. CDR3 size: 12 residues. The CDR3 region has the DNA TGTGCCAGCAGCGTTCAGGGCCTCGAGCAGTACTTC. It yields the protein CASSVQGLEQYF.

The gene calls are TRBV19 and TRBJ2-7, with TRBD1 matching over 8 bases. The germline V gene has CDR1 LNHDA and CDR2 SQIVND (reference sequence). The V segment lost 4 bases and the J segment 2 bases; nucleotides outside the gene matches: 10. CDR3 length equals 16 residues. The CDR3 sequence is CASSTHGQGKTYEQYF. The CDR3 bases are TGTGCCAGTAGTACGCATGGACAGGGAAAAACCTACGAGCAGTACTTC.

The V call is TRBV5-1, the J call TRBJ1-2; the match to TRBD1 covers 8 bases. Trimming removed 3 bases from V and 6 bases from J; junction bases left unmatched: 10. CDR3 length: 15 amino acids. Germline assignment: CDR1 SGHRS and CDR2 YFSETQ. CDR3: CASSYISGGANGYTF. The DNA for the CDR3 is TGCGCCAGCAGCTATATTTCAGGGGGCGCGAATGGCTACACCTTC. Based on the CDR3 plus reference TRBV5-1 and TRBJ1-2, the full variable domain is KAGVTQTPRYLIKTRGQQVTLSCSPISGHRSVSWYQQTPGQGLQFLFEYFSETQRNKGNFPGRFSGRQFSNSRSEMNVSTLELGDSALYLCASSYISGGANGYTFGSGTRLTVV.

This clone was observed a single time. The chain couples TRBV30 to TRBJ1-5; TRBD1 aligns across 11 bases. This CDR3 spans 20 amino acids. Germline V gene lookup returns CDR1 GTSNPN and CDR2 SVGIG (reference sequence). V gave up 0 bases and J gave up 2 bases; unmatched junction bases: 15. CDR3 in amino acids: CAWSVMQQDRGLRGNQPQHF. As DNA, the CDR3 is TGTGCCTGGAGTGTCATGCAGCAGGACAGGGGGCTTCGGGGCAATCAGCCCCAGCATTTT.